Included here is one TCR beta chain sequence, with context. This sample was included in a study of blood T cell repertoires in COVID-19. Seattle-derived patients entered the study during active infection and were followed longitudinally. Some clones are missing from TCRdb's copy, which holds only in-frame ones; the method was immunoSEQ multiplex PCR. Counted here are some 300,000 clones, 75% to 90% occurring once; the ten biggest clones make up just under 6.5%. The CDR3 consists of 15 residues. V was trimmed by 3 bases and J by 2 bases, leaving 14 bases between them. Germline CDR1 DFQATT, CDR2 SNEGSKA (reference sequence).

The receptor comes from a woman aged 45-65 years with COVID-19, enrolled during active disease. The sample consisted of peripheral blood. The chain uses TRBV20-1 and TRBJ2-1; a weak D match, TRBD2 (6 bases). CDR3 nucleotides: TGCAGTGCTAGTGGGCGGGGCCTTGCCTACAATGAGCAGTTCTTC. It codes for CSASGRGLAYNEQFF.